One and the same sample provided the 7 T cell receptor beta chains below, sequenced in a study of CD8+ T cells in alopecia areata. RNA, once extracted, was reverse transcribed into cDNA for use as the sequencing template. Assay used: immunoSEQ multiplex PCR; TCRdb lists only in-frame clones, some missing. Of about 140,000 clones listed, roughly 46% were seen once; the top ten hold over 0.75%. The sequenced sample was CD4+ T cells sorted from blood, obtained at week 0. Every receptor here comes from a human donor with alopecia areata.

This clone has only a few counts. This chain links TRBV14 with TRBJ1-2; D unclear. CDR3 length equals 11 residues. The germline gives CDR1 SGHDN, CDR2 FVKESK. The V gene lost 0 bases and the J gene lost 7 bases, with 3 bases spanning the gap. The chain's CDR3 is CASSQDRGYTF. The CDR3 nucleotides read TGTGCCAGCAGCCAAGATCGTGGCTACACCTTC.

This chain links TRBV11-1 with TRBJ1-1; no definite D call. The CDR3 length is 12 residues. Per the germline V gene, CDR1 is SGHAT and CDR2 is FQDESV (reference sequence). V dropped 11 bases and J dropped 3 bases, with 13 bases sitting between them. In DNA form, the CDR3 reads TGTGCCTCTACAAGGACGGACACTGAAGCTTTCTTT. Protein: CASTRTDTEAFF.

V gene TRBV7-2 combines with J gene TRBJ2-7; the D gene is possibly TRBD2 (5 bases). Trimming removed 2 bases from V and 3 bases from J, with 5 bases in between. The CDR3 is made up of 12 amino acids. The germline CDR1 and CDR2 sequences are SGHTA and FQGNSA. For the CDR3, the DNA is TGTGCCAGCAGCTTAACTAGCTACGAGCAGTACTTC. Translated, it gives CASSLTSYEQYF.

This clone has just a few counts. The rearrangement joins TRBV5-1 to TRBJ2-5, with 10 bases fitting TRBD1. V lost 2 bases, J lost 3 bases, and 1 base stayed unmatched. The germline V gene has CDR1 SGHRS and CDR2 YFSETQ. The CDR3 is made up of 14 amino acids. Here the CDR3 DNA reads TGCGCCAGCAGCTTTGGGACAGGGGAAGAGACCCAGTACTTC. Its protein product is CASSFGTGEETQYF.

The chain is built from TRBV29-1 and TRBJ2-1; tentatively, D is TRBD1 (6 bases). Germline CDR1 reads SQVTM; CDR2 reads ANQGSEA. V lost 3 bases and J 9 bases, leaving 9 bases between the germline ends. CDR3 length: 11 amino acids. The CDR3 loop is CSVDRGFEQFF. CDR3 bases: TGCAGCGTTGATAGGGGGTTTGAGCAGTTCTTC.

This chain connects TRBV28 to TRBJ2-7; the D is unclear. V gave up 6 bases and J gave up 2 bases, with 17 bases separating them. The CDR3 spans 15 residues. Germline V CDR1 and CDR2: MDHEN, SYDVKM. The CDR3 spells CASRLDRGLPYEQYF. The CDR3 region has the DNA TGTGCCAGCAGGTTGGATAGAGGCTTACCCTACGAGCAGTACTTC.

V and J are TRBV5-1 and TRBJ1-5; 9 nucleotides agree with TRBD1. The CDR3 runs 15 residues. Trimming at V came to 0 bases and at J to 4 bases, leaving 2 bases not matched to a gene. The germline CDR1 and CDR2 sequences are SGHRS and YFSETQ. The CDR3 sequence is CASSLGDRANQPQHF. The CDR3 nucleotides are TGCGCCAGCAGCTTGGGGGACAGGGCAAATCAGCCCCAGCATTTT.